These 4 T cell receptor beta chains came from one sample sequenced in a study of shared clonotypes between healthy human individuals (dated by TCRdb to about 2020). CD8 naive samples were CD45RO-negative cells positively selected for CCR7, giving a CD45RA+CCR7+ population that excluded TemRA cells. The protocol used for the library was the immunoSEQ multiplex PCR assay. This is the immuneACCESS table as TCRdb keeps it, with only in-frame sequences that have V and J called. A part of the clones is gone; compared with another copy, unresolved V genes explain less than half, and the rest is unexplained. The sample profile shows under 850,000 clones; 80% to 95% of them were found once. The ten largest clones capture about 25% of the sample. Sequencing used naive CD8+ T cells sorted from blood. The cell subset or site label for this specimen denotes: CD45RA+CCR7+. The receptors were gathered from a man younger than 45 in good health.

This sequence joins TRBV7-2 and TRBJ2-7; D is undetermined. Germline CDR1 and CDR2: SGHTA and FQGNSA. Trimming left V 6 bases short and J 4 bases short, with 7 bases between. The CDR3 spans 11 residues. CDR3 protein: CASSQLYEQYF. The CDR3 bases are TGTGCCAGCAGTCAACTTTACGAGCAGTACTTC.

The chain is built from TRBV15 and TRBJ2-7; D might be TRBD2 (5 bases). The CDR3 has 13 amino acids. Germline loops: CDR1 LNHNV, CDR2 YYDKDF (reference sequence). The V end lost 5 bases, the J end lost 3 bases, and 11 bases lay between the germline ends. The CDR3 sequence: CATSHVGVYEQYF. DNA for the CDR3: TGTGCCACCAGCCACGTCGGGGTCTACGAGCAGTACTTC. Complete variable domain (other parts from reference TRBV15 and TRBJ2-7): DAMVIQNPRYQVTQFGKPVTLSCSQTLNHNVMYWYQQKSSQAPKLLFHYYDKDFNNEADTPDNFQSRRPNTSFCFLDIRSPGLGDTAMYLCATSHVGVYEQYFGPGTRLTVT.

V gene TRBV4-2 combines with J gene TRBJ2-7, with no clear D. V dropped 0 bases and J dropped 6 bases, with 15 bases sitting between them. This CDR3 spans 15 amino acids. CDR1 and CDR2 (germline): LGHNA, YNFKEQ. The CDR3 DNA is TGTGCCAGCAGCCAAGATAGGCTAGTGAGAGGCGAGCAGTACTTC. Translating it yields CASSQDRLVRGEQYF.

This chain's CDR3 is CASSPSSTSVRYEQYF. CDR3 nucleotide sequence: TGTGCCAGCAGCCCGAGCTCGACTAGTGTCAGATACGAGCAGTACTTC. The gene calls are TRBV7-8 and TRBJ2-7; TRBD2 might be the D (6 bases). Germline lookup yields CDR1 SGHVS and CDR2 FQNEAQ. The CDR3 totals 16 residues. The V end was cut by 5 bases, the J end by 4 bases, with 21 bases between. The variable domain in full, with the rest retrieved from reference TRBV7-8 and TRBJ2-7, is GAGVSQSPRYKVAKRGQDVALRCDPISGHVSLFWYQQALGQGPEFLTYFQNEAQLDKSGLPSDRFFAERPEGSVSTLKIQRTQQEDSAVYLCASSPSSTSVRYEQYFGPGTRLTVT.